Below are 4 T cell receptor beta chains sequenced from a single sample in a study of blood T cell repertoires in COVID-19 (dated by TCRdb to 2018 to 2021). The library was made by the immunoSEQ multiplex PCR assay. As stored in TCRdb, this immuneACCESS dataset retains in-frame rearrangements with V and J assigned. A fraction of the clones does not appear; measured against another copy, unresolved V genes explain less than half of the discrepancy, and the remainder lacks a known reason. Recorded for this sample are 150,000 to 250,000 clones; 87% of them occurred a single time. Jointly, the top ten make up approximately 2.2% of the sample. The specimen sequenced was PBMCs or T cells enriched from blood (not recorded which). The receptors here all came from a young woman who had recovered from COVID-19.

The V gene is TRBV7-3, the J gene TRBJ2-1; TRBD2 matches at 8 bases. Trimming cost V 5 bases and J 8 bases; bases outside gene matches: 11. The germline V gene has CDR1 SGHTA and CDR2 FQGTGA. The CDR3 consists of 15 residues. The CDR3 here is CASSLVGGDFYEQFF. The CDR3 region has the DNA TGTGCCAGCAGCCTCGTCGGGGGGGACTTCTATGAGCAGTTCTTC.

The chain combines TRBV7-2 with TRBJ2-2; a possible D gene is TRBD2 (5 bases). Germline loops: CDR1 SGHTA, CDR2 FQGNSA. The CDR3 is made up of 18 amino acids. V was pared by 1 base and J by 1 base, with 16 bases between. In DNA, the CDR3 is TGTGCCAGCAGCTTAGATCTCGTAGCGACAAGGAACACCGGGGAGCTGTTTTTT. This codes for CASSLDLVATRNTGELFF.

V is TRBV7-9 and J is TRBJ1-1; 7 nucleotides line up with TRBD1. Germline V lookup: CDR1 SEHNR, CDR2 FQNEAQ (reference sequence). Losses at the gene ends were 4 bases for V and 3 bases for J; bases not matched to a gene: 8. The length of the CDR3 is 15 residues. The CDR3 DNA is TGTGCCAGCAGCTACCCCTTTCAGGGGGACACTGAAGCTTTCTTT. Translation gives CASSYPFQGDTEAFF.

The chain has TRBV9 and TRBJ2-3; TRBD2 agrees at 12 bases. In germline, CDR1 is SGDLS, CDR2 YYNGEE. Unmatched junction bases numbered 5, after V lost 3 bases and J lost 0 bases. The CDR3 is 17 residues long. The CDR3: CASSGLAGGGSTDTQYF. The CDR3 nucleotides are TGTGCCAGCAGCGGCCTAGCGGGGGGGGGTAGCACAGATACGCAGTATTTT.